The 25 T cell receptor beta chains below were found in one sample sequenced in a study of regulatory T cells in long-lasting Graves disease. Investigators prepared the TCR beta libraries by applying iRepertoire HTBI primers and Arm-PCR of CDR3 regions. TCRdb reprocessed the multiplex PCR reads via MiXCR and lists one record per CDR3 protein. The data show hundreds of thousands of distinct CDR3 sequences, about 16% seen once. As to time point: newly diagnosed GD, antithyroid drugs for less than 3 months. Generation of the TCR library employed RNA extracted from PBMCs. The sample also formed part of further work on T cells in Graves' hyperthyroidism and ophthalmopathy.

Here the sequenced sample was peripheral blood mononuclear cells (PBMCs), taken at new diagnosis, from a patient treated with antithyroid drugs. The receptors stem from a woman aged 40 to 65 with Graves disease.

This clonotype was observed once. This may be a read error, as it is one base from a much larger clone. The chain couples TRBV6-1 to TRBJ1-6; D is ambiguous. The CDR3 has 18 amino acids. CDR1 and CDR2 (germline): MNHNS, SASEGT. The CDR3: CASSPDVGPSSHNSPLHF. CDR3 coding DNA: TGTGCCAGCAGTCCCGACGTGGGCCCGAGCTCCCATAATTCACCCCTCCACTTT.

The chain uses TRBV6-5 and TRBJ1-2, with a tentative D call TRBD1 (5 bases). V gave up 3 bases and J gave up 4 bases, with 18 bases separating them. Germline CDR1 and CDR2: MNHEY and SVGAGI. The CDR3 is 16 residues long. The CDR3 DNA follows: TGTGCCAGCAGTTATGGAGTAGGGGCCTCGGTCTATGGCTACACCTTC. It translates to CASSYGVGASVYGYTF.

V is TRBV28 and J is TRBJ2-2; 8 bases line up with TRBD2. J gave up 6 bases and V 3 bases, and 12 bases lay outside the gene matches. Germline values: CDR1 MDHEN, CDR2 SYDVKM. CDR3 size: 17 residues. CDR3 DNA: TGTGCCAGCAGTTTCCTTCCCCGGGGGGGCCTCCCCGGGGAGCTGTTTTTT. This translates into CASSFLPRGGLPGELFF.

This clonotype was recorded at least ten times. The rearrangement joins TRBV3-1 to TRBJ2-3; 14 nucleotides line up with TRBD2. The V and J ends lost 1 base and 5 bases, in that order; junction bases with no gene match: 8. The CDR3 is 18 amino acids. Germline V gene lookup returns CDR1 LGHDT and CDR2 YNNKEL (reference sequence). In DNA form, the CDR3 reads TGTGCCAGCAGCCAAGGAGGACTAGCGGGGGGCAACAGAGATACGCAGTATTTT. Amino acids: CASSQGGLAGGNRDTQYF.

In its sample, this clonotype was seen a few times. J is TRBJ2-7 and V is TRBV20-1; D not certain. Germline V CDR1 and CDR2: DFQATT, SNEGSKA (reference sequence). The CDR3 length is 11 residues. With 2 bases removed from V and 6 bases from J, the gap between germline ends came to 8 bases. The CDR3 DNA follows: TGCAGTGCTAGAAGGGCTCTCGAGCAGTACTTC. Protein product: CSARRALEQYF.

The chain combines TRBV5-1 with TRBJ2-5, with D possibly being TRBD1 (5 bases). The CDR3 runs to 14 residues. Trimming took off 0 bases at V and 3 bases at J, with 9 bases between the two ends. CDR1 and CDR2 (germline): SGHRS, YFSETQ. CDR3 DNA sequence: TGCGCCAGCAGCTTGGTGCAGGGTAAAGAGACCCAGTACTTC. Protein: CASSLVQGKETQYF.

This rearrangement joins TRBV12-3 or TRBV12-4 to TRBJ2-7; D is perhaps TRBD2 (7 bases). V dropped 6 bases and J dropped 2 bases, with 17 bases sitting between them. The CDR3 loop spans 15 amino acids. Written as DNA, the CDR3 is TGTGCCAGCAGCTTTGGAGGGGGGGTTACCTACGAGCAGTACTTC. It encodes CASSFGGGVTYEQYF.

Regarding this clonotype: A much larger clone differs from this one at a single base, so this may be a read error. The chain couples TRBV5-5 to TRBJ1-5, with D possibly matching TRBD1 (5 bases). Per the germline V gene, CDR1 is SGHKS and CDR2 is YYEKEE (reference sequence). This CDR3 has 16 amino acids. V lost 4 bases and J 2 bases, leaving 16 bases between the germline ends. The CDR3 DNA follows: TGTGCCAGCAGCCCCTCCGGGGGGGGAGGCAATCAGCCCCAGCATTTT. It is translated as CASSPSGGGGNQPQHF.

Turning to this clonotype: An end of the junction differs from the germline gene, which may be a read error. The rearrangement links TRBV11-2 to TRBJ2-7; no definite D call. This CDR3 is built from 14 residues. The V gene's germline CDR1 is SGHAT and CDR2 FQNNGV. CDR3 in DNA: TGTGCCAGCAGCTCCCGGGTGAGCTCCTACGGGCAGTACTTC. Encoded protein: CASSSRVSSYGQYF.

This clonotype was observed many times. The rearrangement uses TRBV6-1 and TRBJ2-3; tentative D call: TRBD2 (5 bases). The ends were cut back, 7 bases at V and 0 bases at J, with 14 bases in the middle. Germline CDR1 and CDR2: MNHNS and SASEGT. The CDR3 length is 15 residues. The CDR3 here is CASILAVASTDTQYF. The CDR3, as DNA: TGTGCCAGCATCCTAGCCGTTGCTAGCACAGATACGCAGTATTTT.

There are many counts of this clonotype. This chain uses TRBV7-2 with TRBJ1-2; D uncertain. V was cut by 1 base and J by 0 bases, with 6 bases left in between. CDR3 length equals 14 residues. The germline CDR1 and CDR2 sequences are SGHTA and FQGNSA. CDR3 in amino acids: CASSLGIPNYGYTF. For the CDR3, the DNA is TGTGCCAGCAGCTTAGGAATCCCTAACTATGGCTACACCTTC.

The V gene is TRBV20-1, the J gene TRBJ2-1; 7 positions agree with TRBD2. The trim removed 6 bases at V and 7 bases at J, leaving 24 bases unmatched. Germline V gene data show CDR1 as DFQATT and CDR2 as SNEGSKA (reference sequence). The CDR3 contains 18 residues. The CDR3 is CSANGLVGGLLGGNEQFF. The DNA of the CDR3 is TGCAGTGCAAACGGACTAGTGGGGGGGTTACTGGGCGGAAATGAGCAGTTCTTC.

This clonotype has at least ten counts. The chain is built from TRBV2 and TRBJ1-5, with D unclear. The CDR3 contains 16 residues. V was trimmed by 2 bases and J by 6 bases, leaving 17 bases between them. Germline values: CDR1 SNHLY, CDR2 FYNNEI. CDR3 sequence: CASSEIASWRSQPQHF. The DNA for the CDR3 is TGTGCCAGCAGTGAAATTGCCAGCTGGAGGAGTCAGCCCCAGCATTTT.

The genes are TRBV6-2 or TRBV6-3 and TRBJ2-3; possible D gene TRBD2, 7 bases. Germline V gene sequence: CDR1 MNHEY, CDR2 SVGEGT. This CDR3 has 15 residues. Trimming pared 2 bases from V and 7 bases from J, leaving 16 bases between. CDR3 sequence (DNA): TGTGCCAGCAGTTACCCTGAGGGGGGGGTATATACGCAGTATTTT. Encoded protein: CASSYPEGGVYTQYF.

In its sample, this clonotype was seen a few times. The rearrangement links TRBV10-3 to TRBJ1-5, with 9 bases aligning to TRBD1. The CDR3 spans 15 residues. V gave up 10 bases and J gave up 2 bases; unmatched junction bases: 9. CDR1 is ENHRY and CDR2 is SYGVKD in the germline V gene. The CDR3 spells CATGQGRDGNQPQHF. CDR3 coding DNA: TGTGCCACCGGACAGGGGAGGGACGGCAATCAGCCCCAGCATTTT.

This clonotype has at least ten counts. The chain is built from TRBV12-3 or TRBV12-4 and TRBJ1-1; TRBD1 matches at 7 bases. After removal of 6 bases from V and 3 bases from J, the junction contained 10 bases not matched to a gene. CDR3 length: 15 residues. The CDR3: CASSRDSLQYTEAFF. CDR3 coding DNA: TGTGCCAGCAGCCGGGACAGCCTACAGTACACTGAAGCTTTCTTT.

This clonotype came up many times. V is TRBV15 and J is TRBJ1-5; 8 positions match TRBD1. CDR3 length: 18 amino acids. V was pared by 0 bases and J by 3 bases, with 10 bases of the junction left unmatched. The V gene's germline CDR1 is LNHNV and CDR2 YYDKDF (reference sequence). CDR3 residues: CATSRDYADRGDNQPQHF. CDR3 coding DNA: TGTGCCACCAGCAGAGATTACGCCGACAGGGGTGACAATCAGCCCCAGCATTTT.

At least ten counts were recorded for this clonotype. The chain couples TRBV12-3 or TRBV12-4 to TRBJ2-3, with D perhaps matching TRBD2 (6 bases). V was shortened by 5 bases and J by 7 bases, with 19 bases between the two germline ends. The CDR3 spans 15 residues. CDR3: CASSPAGGGRNTQYF. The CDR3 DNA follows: TGTGCCAGCAGTCCGGCAGGCGGTGGGAGGAATACGCAGTATTTT.

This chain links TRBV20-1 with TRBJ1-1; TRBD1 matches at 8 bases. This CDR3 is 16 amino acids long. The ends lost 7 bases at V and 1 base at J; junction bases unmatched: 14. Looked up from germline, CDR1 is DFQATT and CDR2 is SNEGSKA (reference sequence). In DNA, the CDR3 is TGCAGTGGCAAACAGGGGGTTCTATCGGAGAACACTGAAGCTTTCTTT. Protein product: CSGKQGVLSENTEAFF.

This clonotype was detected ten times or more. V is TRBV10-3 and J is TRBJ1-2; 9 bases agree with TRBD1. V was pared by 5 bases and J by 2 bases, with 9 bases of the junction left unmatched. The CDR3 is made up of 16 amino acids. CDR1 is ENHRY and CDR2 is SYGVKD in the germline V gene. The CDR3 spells CAISNNPGTGNYGYTF. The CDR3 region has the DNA TGTGCCATCAGTAACAATCCCGGGACAGGGAACTATGGCTACACCTTC.

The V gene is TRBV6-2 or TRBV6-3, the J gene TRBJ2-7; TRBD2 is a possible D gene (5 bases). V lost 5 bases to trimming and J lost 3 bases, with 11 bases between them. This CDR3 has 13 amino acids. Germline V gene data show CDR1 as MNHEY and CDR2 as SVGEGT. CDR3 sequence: CASSNPRDYEQYF. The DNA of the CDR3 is TGTGCCAGCAGTAACCCCCGGGACTACGAGCAGTACTTC.

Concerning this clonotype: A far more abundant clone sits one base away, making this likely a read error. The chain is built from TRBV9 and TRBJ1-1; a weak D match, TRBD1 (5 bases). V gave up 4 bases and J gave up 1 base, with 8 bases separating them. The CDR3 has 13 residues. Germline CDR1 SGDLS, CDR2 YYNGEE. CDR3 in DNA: TGTGCCAGCAGCCGACAGCCGAACACTGAAGCTTTCTTT. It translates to CASSRQPNTEAFF.

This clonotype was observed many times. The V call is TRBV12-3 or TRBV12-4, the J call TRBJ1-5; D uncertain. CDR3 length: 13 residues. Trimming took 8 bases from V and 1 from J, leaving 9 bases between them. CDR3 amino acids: CASRAGSNQPQHF. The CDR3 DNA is TGTGCCAGCCGGGCGGGAAGCAATCAGCCCCAGCATTTT.

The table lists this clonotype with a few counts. The CDR3 DNA reads TGTGCCAGCAGCTTAAGCGGATATGGAAACACCATATATTTT. Translating it yields CASSLSGYGNTIYF. The V gene is TRBV7-9, the J gene TRBJ1-3, with no clear D. Trimming removed 2 bases from V and 3 bases from J, with 8 bases in between. Germline V gene lookup returns CDR1 SEHNR and CDR2 FQNEAQ (reference sequence). The CDR3 runs to 14 residues.

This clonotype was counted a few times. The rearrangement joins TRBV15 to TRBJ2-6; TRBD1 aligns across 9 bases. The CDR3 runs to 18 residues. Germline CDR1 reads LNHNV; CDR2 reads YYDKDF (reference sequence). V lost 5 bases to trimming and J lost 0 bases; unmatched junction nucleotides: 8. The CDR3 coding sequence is TGTGCCACCAGCTCAGCCGGGACAGGGAACTCTGGGGCCAACGTCCTGACTTTC. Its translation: CATSSAGTGNSGANVLTF.